Presented here are 27 T cell receptor beta chains from one specimen sequenced in a study of T cell responses to AZD1222 COVID-19 vaccine. Repertoires were generated with immunoSEQ multiplex PCR, while TCRdb's copy carries only in-frame clones and drops some. The sample lists some 200,000 clones; roughly 93% were seen once. Specimen: peripheral blood, collected on day 0 of AZD1222 vaccination. These receptors originate from an adult in good health.

The chain is built from TRBV2 and TRBJ2-7; possibly TRBD1 for D (6 bases). The V end was cut by 3 bases, the J end by 3 bases, with 12 bases between. The CDR3 is made up of 14 amino acids. CDR1 is SNHLY, CDR2 FYNNEI, per germline. CDR3 sequence (DNA): TGTGCCAGCAGTGATCAGGGGTTCGGCTACGAGCAGTACTTC. It yields the protein CASSDQGFGYEQYF.

The rearrangement joins TRBV28 to TRBJ1-5; D gene unclear. The CDR3 runs to 14 residues. The germline V and J ends were trimmed by 6 bases and 2 bases, with 11 bases remaining between them. From germline, CDR1 is MDHEN and CDR2 SYDVKM. As DNA, the CDR3 is TGTGCCAGCAGATCGGTGGTGGGCAATCAGCCCCAGCATTTT. This sequence encodes CASRSVVGNQPQHF.

The chain links TRBV11-3 to TRBJ2-1; D might be TRBD2 (5 bases). Trimming took off 2 bases at V and 6 bases at J, with 17 bases between the two ends. From germline, CDR1 is SGHNT and CDR2 YENEEA. CDR3 length: 16 amino acids. The CDR3, as DNA: TGTGCCAGCAGCTTACAGAGCGGAGGAGGTTTCAATGAGCAGTTCTTC. This codes for CASSLQSGGGFNEQFF. Complete variable domain (other parts from reference TRBV11-3 and TRBJ2-1): EAGVVQSPRYKIIEKKQPVAFWCNPISGHNTLYWYLQNLGQGPELLIRYENEEAVDDSQLPKDRFSAERLKGVDSTLKIQPAELGDSAVYLCASSLQSGGGFNEQFFGPGTRLTVL.

The J gene is TRBJ2-7, the V gene TRBV5-4; D is ambiguous. Deletions cut 3 bases from V and 6 bases from J, with 10 bases between. From germline, CDR1 is SGHNT and CDR2 YYREEE (reference sequence). The CDR3 is 12 residues long. The CDR3 nucleotides are TGTGCCAGCAGCTGGAGTACCGGCGAGCAGTACTTC. It yields the protein CASSWSTGEQYF.

The rearrangement links TRBV9 to TRBJ2-1; TRBD2 agrees at 11 bases. The CDR3 extends over 16 amino acids. J was trimmed by 4 bases and V by 1 base; bases with no gene match: 4. CDR1 and CDR2 from the germline V gene are SGDLS and YYNGEE. The CDR3 DNA follows: TGTGCCAGCAGCGTAAGTCTAGCGGGGGGTTACAATGAGCAGTTCTTC. Amino acid sequence: CASSVSLAGGYNEQFF.

The chain has TRBV6-5 and TRBJ2-7, with D maybe TRBD2 (6 bases). CDR3 length equals 14 residues. Germline V lookup: CDR1 MNHEY, CDR2 SVGAGI. Trimming removed 0 bases from V and 2 bases from J, with 8 bases in between. The chain's CDR3 is CASSYSGGTYEQYF. The CDR3 region has the DNA TGTGCCAGCAGTTACTCGGGGGGAACCTACGAGCAGTACTTC.

This clone was detected once. The chain combines TRBV23-1 with TRBJ2-7, with D uncertain. TRBV23-1 is given ORF status, its function remaining uncertain. This CDR3 region has 15 residues. Trimming took off 0 bases at V and 12 bases at J, with 21 bases between the two ends. The CDR3 coding sequence is TGCGCCAGCAGTCAATCAGCAAACATGGGCTACAAATGGTACTTC. This encodes CASSQSANMGYKWYF.

The chain has TRBV15 and TRBJ2-1, with TRBD2 matching 8 bases. Germline assignment: CDR1 LNHNV and CDR2 YYDKDF (reference sequence). Trimming removed 5 bases from V and 6 bases from J; junction bases left unmatched: 6. CDR3 length: 14 residues. For the CDR3, the DNA is TGTGCCACCAGCGTCCTTAGCGGGGTCAATGAGCAGTTCTTC. This gives the protein CATSVLSGVNEQFF.

This clone occurred a few times. This chain uses TRBV27 with TRBJ1-2, with 7 bases that match TRBD1. V lost 4 bases, J lost 5 bases, and 10 bases stayed unmatched. The CDR3 has 15 residues. CDR1 is MNHEY, CDR2 SMNVEV, per germline (reference sequence). CDR3 region: CASSSHNPTGYGYTF. The CDR3 DNA sequence: TGTGCCAGCAGTTCCCATAACCCGACAGGGTATGGCTACACCTTC.

This sequence joins TRBV27 and TRBJ2-3; D perhaps matches TRBD2 (5 bases). The CDR3 runs to 12 residues. Germline CDR1 and CDR2: MNHEY and SMNVEV (reference sequence). Trimming left V 3 bases short and J 6 bases short, with 7 bases between. CDR3 sequence: CASSFSGDTQYF. The CDR3, as DNA: TGTGCCAGCAGTTTTTCGGGGGATACGCAGTATTTT.

This clone showed up just once. The chain couples TRBV29-1 to TRBJ1-1; a weak D match, TRBD1 (5 bases). The germline CDR1 and CDR2 sequences are SQVTM and ANQGSEA. V lost 4 bases, J lost 4 bases, and 13 bases lay in between. This CDR3 is built from 13 residues. In DNA form, the CDR3 reads TGCAGCGTTGCCCAGGGACTGAGCACTGAAGCTTTCTTT. This gives the protein CSVAQGLSTEAFF.

The genes are TRBV19 and TRBJ1-5; no clear D. The CDR3 covers 13 residues. V gave up 3 bases and J gave up 4 bases, with 7 bases separating them. The V gene's germline CDR1 is LNHDA and CDR2 SQIVND (reference sequence). The CDR3 reads CASSITANQPQHF. CDR3 DNA: TGTGCCAGTAGTATTACCGCAAATCAGCCCCAGCATTTT. Full variable domain (remainder filled in from reference TRBV19 and TRBJ1-5): DGGITQSPKYLFRKEGQNVTLSCEQNLNHDAMYWYRQDPGQGLRLIYYSQIVNDFQKGDIAEGYSVSREKKESFPLTVTSAQKNPTAFYLCASSITANQPQHFGDGTRLSIL.

The chain has TRBV6-2 or TRBV6-3 and TRBJ2-5; the match to TRBD2 covers 10 bases. The germline V gene has CDR1 MNHEY and CDR2 SVGEGT. The junction had 9 bases not matched to a gene; V was cut back by 3 bases and J by 2 bases. The CDR3 is 17 residues long. CDR3 in DNA: TGTGCCAGCAGTTATCAGCGGGGGGGCCCCAGGCAAGAGACCCAGTACTTC. Residues: CASSYQRGGPRQETQYF.

The J gene is TRBJ2-5, the V gene TRBV6-2 or TRBV6-3; TRBD1 is a possible D gene (6 bases). Trimming took off 0 bases at V and 1 base at J, with 12 bases between the two ends. The CDR3 has 16 residues. The germline gives CDR1 MNHEY, CDR2 SVGEGT. CDR3 coding DNA: TGTGCCAGCAGTTACTCTGCCGCGGACAGCCAAGAGACCCAGTACTTC. As protein: CASSYSAADSQETQYF.

The gene calls are TRBV11-2 and TRBJ2-7, with TRBD2 identical over 13 bases. The CDR3 runs 17 residues. The ends lost 5 bases at V and 2 bases at J; junction bases unmatched: 9. Germline CDR1 SGHAT, CDR2 FQNNGV. The CDR3 loop is CASSRTSGSIGAYEQYF. CDR3 in DNA: TGTGCCAGCAGCCGGACTAGCGGGAGTATTGGCGCCTACGAGCAGTACTTC. The variable domain in full, completed from reference TRBV11-2 and TRBJ2-7, reads EAGVAQSPRYKIIEKRQSVAFWCNPISGHATLYWYQQILGQGPKLLIQFQNNGVVDDSQLPKDRFSAERLKGVDSTLKIQPAKLEDSAVYLCASSRTSGSIGAYEQYFGPGTRLTVT.

V and J are TRBV9 and TRBJ1-1; 8 nucleotides match TRBD1. The CDR3 runs 14 residues. V was clipped by 3 bases and J by 7 bases; unmatched bases: 8. Germline loops: CDR1 SGDLS, CDR2 YYNGEE. The chain's CDR3 is CASSALTGAGEAFF. The CDR3 DNA follows: TGTGCCAGCAGCGCTCTGACAGGGGCGGGTGAAGCTTTCTTT.

The V and J genes are TRBV19 and TRBJ1-2, with 10 bases identical to TRBD1. The J segment lost 4 bases and the V segment lost 5 bases, leaving 7 bases of the junction unmatched. CDR1 is LNHDA and CDR2 is SQIVND in the germline V gene (reference sequence). The CDR3 runs 15 residues. The CDR3 sequence is CASSPGTGEGYGYTF. The CDR3 region has the DNA TGTGCCAGTAGTCCCGGGACAGGGGAGGGCTATGGCTACACCTTC.

The J gene is TRBJ1-5, the V gene TRBV3-1 (or the pseudogene TRBV3-2), with D unresolved. CDR3 length: 14 amino acids. CDR1 and CDR2 from the germline V gene are LGHDT and YNNKEL (reference sequence). V dropped 4 bases and J dropped 6 bases, with 13 bases sitting between them. CDR3 in DNA: TGTGCCAGCAGCCCGGGGTCGGTGGGTCAGCCCCAGCATTTT. Translation: CASSPGSVGQPQHF.

This clone was seen just once. This chain joins TRBV9 and TRBJ1-2; 8 positions match TRBD1. This CDR3 comprises 13 residues. Trimming cost V 0 bases and J 8 bases; bases outside gene matches: 3. The germline V gene encodes CDR1 SGDLS and CDR2 YYNGEE. CDR3 loop: CASSVGTGYGYTF. The CDR3 DNA follows: TGTGCCAGCAGCGTAGGGACAGGGTACGGCTACACCTTC.

This clone was observed once. Other DNA variants within this sample encode the same CDR3. The chain combines TRBV11-3 with TRBJ1-1; D not certain. The length of the CDR3 is 13 residues. V lost 3 bases to trimming and J lost 2 bases, with 7 bases between them. Germline assignment: CDR1 SGHNT and CDR2 YENEEA. CDR3 amino acids: CASSFAGNTEAFF. DNA for the CDR3: TGTGCCAGCAGCTTCGCGGGAAACACTGAAGCTTTCTTT.

V is TRBV5-1 and J is TRBJ2-4, with 15 bases lining up with TRBD2. CDR3 length: 17 residues. Germline-derived CDR1 and CDR2 are SGHRS and YFSETQ. V trimming: 3 bases; J trimming: 8 bases; junction bases outside the gene matches: 9. The CDR3 region is CASSWGLAGGLRDIQYF. The CDR3 DNA sequence: TGCGCCAGCAGCTGGGGACTAGCGGGGGGCCTCAGAGACATTCAGTACTTC. Based on the CDR3 plus reference TRBV5-1 and TRBJ2-4, the full variable domain is KAGVTQTPRYLIKTRGQQVTLSCSPISGHRSVSWYQQTPGQGLQFLFEYFSETQRNKGNFPGRFSGRQFSNSRSEMNVSTLELGDSALYLCASSWGLAGGLRDIQYFGAGTRLSVL.

The V call is TRBV18, the J call TRBJ2-3; TRBD2 aligns across 7 bases. The CDR3 covers 18 residues. V dropped 1 base and J dropped 1; count of bases not matched to a gene: 11. Germline V CDR1 and CDR2: KGHSH, LQKENI. CDR3 protein: CASSPLPPASGRTDTQYF. The CDR3 nucleotides are TGTGCCAGCTCACCACTCCCCCCCGCTAGCGGCCGCACAGATACGCAGTATTTT.

The J gene is TRBJ2-7, the V gene TRBV7-6, with a weak D call TRBD1 (6 bases). V dropped 0 bases and J dropped 2 bases, with 17 bases sitting between them. This CDR3 is built from 17 residues. Per the germline V gene, CDR1 is SGHVS and CDR2 is FNYEAQ. CDR3 in DNA: TGTGCCAGCAGCTTAGCGCTGCAGGGGCAAAGACCCTACGAGCAGTACTTC. Its protein product is CASSLALQGQRPYEQYF.

J is TRBJ2-7 and V is TRBV19; D is possibly TRBD1 (6 bases). Trimming pared 3 bases from V and 6 bases from J, leaving 15 bases between. The CDR3 is made up of 14 amino acids. Germline-derived CDR1 and CDR2 are LNHDA and SQIVND (reference sequence). The CDR3 nucleotides are TGTGCCAGTAGTATTCGGGACAATTTTCCCGAGCAGTACTTC. This gives the protein CASSIRDNFPEQYF.

The chain employs TRBV12-3 or TRBV12-4 and TRBJ1-2, with D unclear. The CDR3 loop spans 13 amino acids. The V end was cut by 1 base, the J end by 8 bases, with 11 bases between. The CDR3: CASSLGSQSGYTF. CDR3 sequence (DNA): TGTGCCAGCAGTTTAGGATCTCAGTCCGGCTACACCTTC.

Concerning this clone: In the same sample, other DNA sequences code for this CDR3. This chain uses TRBV2 with TRBJ1-1, with a tentative D call TRBD1 (6 bases). Trimming shortened V by 6 bases and J by 5 bases, and 13 bases separated the two germline ends. CDR3 length: 13 residues. The germline V gene encodes CDR1 SNHLY and CDR2 FYNNEI. This CDR3 is CASSLGQHTEAFF. CDR3 coding DNA: TGTGCCAGCAGCTTAGGACAGCATACTGAAGCTTTCTTT.

The chain has TRBV28 and TRBJ1-2, with 8 bases identical to TRBD1. This CDR3 is 14 amino acids long. J lost 6 bases, V lost 1 base, and 4 bases had no gene match. Germline V lookup: CDR1 MDHEN, CDR2 SYDVKM. CDR3 sequence: CASSLYGQGDGYTF. Written as DNA, the CDR3 is TGTGCCAGCAGTTTATATGGACAGGGCGATGGCTACACCTTC.